Listed here are 9 T cell receptor beta chains from one sample, sequenced in a study of CXCR3-negative and CXCR3-positive naive CD8 T cells. Researchers prepared the TRB cDNA libraries using 5' RACE with UMI labels. TCRdb reprocessed the 5' RACE reads and reports one entry per CDR3 protein, with no DNA. Its listing shows 75,000 to 100,000 distinct CDR3 sequences. Their recognized antigens are unknown. Study-level results: TRB CDR3 hydrophobicity was greater in CXCR3-positive naive cells than in CXCR3-negative naive cells.

The sample was naive CXCR3+ CD8+ T cells from blood. Subset noted: CD45RO-CCR7+CD27+CD95- naive CD8+ T cells expressing CXCR3 (TNR3+). The receptors shown here come from a human donor in good health. Some clones in this sample may be carry-over from other donors' samples.

The CDR3 reads CASSPGTTGLGAFF. This chain uses TRBV14 with TRBJ1-1; without DNA, the TCRdb call of TRBD1 cannot be checked. The CDR3 loop spans 14 amino acids. Germline V gene lookup returns CDR1 SGHDN and CDR2 FVKESK.

CDR3: CASSLAGIESGNQPQHF. The gene calls are TRBV5-6 and TRBJ1-5. This CDR3 has 17 amino acids. CDR1 and CDR2 from the germline V gene are SGHDT and YYEEEE.

The rearrangement links TRBV21-1 to TRBJ2-7; the TCRdb D gene call, TRBD2, has no DNA to confirm it. TRBV21-1 is labeled a pseudogene. This CDR3 has 16 residues. The CDR3 sequence: CASTNRPREFAYEQYF.

The rearrangement uses TRBV7-3 and TRBJ2-5; TCRdb picks TRBD1, but there is no DNA to check that call. The germline gives CDR1 SGHTA, CDR2 FQGTGA. The CDR3 loop spans 13 amino acids. The chain's CDR3 is CASSRQLQETQYF.

This chain uses TRBV14 with TRBJ2-3; lacking DNA, the TRBD1 call made by TCRdb goes unchecked. Per germline, CDR1 SGHDN and CDR2 FVKESK. CDR3 size: 17 residues. The CDR3 is CASSQQGDRGLSDTQYF.

V gene TRBV5-1 combines with J gene TRBJ2-3; TCRdb proposes TRBD1, but this gene call is untestable without DNA. The CDR3 is 16 residues long. In germline, CDR1 is SGHRS, CDR2 YFSETQ. CDR3 protein: CASSFGPRELTDTQYF.

This chain connects TRBV7-2 to TRBJ2-7; the TCRdb call, TRBD1, lacks DNA for checking. The CDR3 has 15 amino acids. The germline V gene encodes CDR1 SGHTA and CDR2 FQGNSA. The CDR3 spells CASSFSGGASYEQYF.

The chain has TRBV7-9 and TRBJ2-3. This CDR3 comprises 12 residues. Per germline, CDR1 SEHNR and CDR2 FQNEAQ (reference sequence). The CDR3 loop is CASRASDDTQYF.

The chain employs TRBV12-3 or TRBV12-4 and TRBJ2-3. This CDR3 contains 13 residues. The chain's CDR3 is CASSFRGADTQYF.